The 7 T cell receptor beta chains below all came from one sample that was sequenced in a study of blood T cell repertoires in COVID-19. Only in-frame clones appear in the TCRdb table, and some are missing; sequencing was by immunoSEQ multiplex PCR. The sample holds 100,000 to 150,000 clones, about 80% seen once. The sequencing sample was made of peripheral blood. Receptor source: a man aged 35-49 years with active or convalescent COVID-19.

The J gene is TRBJ1-1, the V gene TRBV2; D unclear. In germline, CDR1 is SNHLY, CDR2 FYNNEI. The CDR3 consists of 12 residues. The V end lost 8 bases, the J end lost 4 bases, and 11 bases lay between the germline ends. The CDR3: CASRVGSTEAFF. Here the CDR3 DNA reads TGTGCCAGCCGAGTAGGGAGCACTGAAGCTTTCTTT.

At least ten counts were recorded for this clone. The CDR3 reads CAWSQTSGGAQYF. The CDR3 DNA follows: TGTGCCTGGAGTCAGACTAGCGGGGGTGCCCAGTACTTC. The chain recombines TRBV30 with TRBJ2-5; TRBD2 aligns across 12 bases. The CDR3 has 13 residues. CDR1 GTSNPN and CDR2 SVGIG come from the germline V gene (reference sequence). The V and J ends lost 2 bases and 9 bases, in that order; junction bases with no gene match: 4.

CDR3 loop: CASSLGPNQPQHF. CDR3 nucleotide sequence: TGTGCCAGCAGCTTAGGTCCGAATCAGCCCCAGCATTTT. The V gene is TRBV7-9, the J gene TRBJ1-5; D is unclear. The length of the CDR3 is 13 residues. From germline, CDR1 is SEHNR and CDR2 FQNEAQ (reference sequence). The V gene lost 1 base and the J gene lost 4 bases, with 5 bases spanning the gap.

This clone was observed many times. This chain links TRBV7-6 with TRBJ1-1, with 8 bases fitting TRBD1. Germline CDR1 and CDR2: SGHVS and FNYEAQ. The V and J ends lost 3 bases and 1 base, in that order; junction bases with no gene match: 4. The CDR3 has 15 residues. CDR3 protein: CASSFSTGANTEAFF. The CDR3 bases are TGTGCCAGCAGCTTTTCGACAGGGGCGAACACTGAAGCTTTCTTT.

The rearrangement uses TRBV27 and TRBJ2-5; D gene unclear. Germline assignment: CDR1 MNHEY and CDR2 SMNVEV (reference sequence). This CDR3 spans 14 amino acids. V lost 6 bases and J 1 base, leaving 12 bases between the germline ends. The CDR3 is CASSPLGSQETQYF. DNA of the CDR3: TGTGCCAGCAGCCCCCTTGGTAGCCAAGAGACCCAGTACTTC.

V usage is TRBV15 and J usage is TRBJ2-1, with 7 positions matching TRBD1. V shed 3 bases, J shed 10 bases, and the junction held 9 bases outside the gene matches. This CDR3 spans 14 amino acids. CDR1 is LNHNV and CDR2 is YYDKDF in the germline V gene (reference sequence). CDR3 sequence reads: CATSRKRTGVEQFF. CDR3 nucleotide sequence: TGTGCCACCAGCAGGAAACGTACAGGGGTCGAGCAGTTCTTC. Variable domain in full (rest from reference TRBV15 and TRBJ2-1): DAMVIQNPRYQVTQFGKPVTLSCSQTLNHNVMYWYQQKSSQAPKLLFHYYDKDFNNEADTPDNFQSRRPNTSFCFLDIRSPGLGDTAMYLCATSRKRTGVEQFFGPGTRLTVL.

The genes are TRBV28 and TRBJ1-1, with 7 bases fitting TRBD1. Trimming removed 5 bases from V and 5 bases from J; junction bases left unmatched: 11. Germline loops: CDR1 MDHEN, CDR2 SYDVKM. CDR3 length equals 15 residues. CDR3 residues: CASSPGTAKTTEAFF. The CDR3 DNA reads as TGTGCCAGCAGTCCCGGGACAGCCAAAACTACTGAAGCTTTCTTT.